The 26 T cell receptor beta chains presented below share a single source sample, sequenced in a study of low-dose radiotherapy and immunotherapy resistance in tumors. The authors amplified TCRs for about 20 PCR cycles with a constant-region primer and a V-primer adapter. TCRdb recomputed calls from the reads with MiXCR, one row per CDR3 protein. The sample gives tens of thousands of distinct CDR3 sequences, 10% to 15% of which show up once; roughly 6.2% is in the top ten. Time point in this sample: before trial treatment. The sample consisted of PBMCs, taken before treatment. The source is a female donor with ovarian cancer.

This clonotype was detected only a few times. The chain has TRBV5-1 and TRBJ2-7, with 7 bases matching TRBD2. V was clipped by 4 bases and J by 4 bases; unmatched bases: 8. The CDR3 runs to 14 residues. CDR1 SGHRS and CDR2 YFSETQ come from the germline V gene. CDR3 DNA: TGCGCCAGCAGCCAAAGCGGGACCCAATACGAGCAGTACTTC. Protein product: CASSQSGTQYEQYF.

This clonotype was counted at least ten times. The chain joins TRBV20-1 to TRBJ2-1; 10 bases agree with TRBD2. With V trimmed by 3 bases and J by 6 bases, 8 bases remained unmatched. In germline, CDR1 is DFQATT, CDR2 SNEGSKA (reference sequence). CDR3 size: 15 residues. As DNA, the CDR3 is TGCAGTGCTAGCGTGGGGAGCGGGGGGGGCAATGAGCAGTTCTTC. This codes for CSASVGSGGGNEQFF.

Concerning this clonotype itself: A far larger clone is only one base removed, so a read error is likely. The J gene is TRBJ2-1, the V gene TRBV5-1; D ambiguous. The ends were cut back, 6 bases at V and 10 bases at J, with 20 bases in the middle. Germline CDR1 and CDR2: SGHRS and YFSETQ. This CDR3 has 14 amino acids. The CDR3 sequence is CASKVNALSYEQFF. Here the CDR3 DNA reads TGCGCCAGCAAGGTTAACGCCCTCTCCTACGAGCAGTTCTTC.

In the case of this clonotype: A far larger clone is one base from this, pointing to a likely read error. CDR3 in DNA: TGTGCCAGCAGCTTGGAAGTGGATGAGCTGTTCTTC. Residues: CASSLEVDELFF. V is TRBV13 and J is TRBJ2-1; unclear D gene. The CDR3 totals 12 residues. Germline assignment: CDR1 PRHDT and CDR2 FYEKMQ (reference sequence).

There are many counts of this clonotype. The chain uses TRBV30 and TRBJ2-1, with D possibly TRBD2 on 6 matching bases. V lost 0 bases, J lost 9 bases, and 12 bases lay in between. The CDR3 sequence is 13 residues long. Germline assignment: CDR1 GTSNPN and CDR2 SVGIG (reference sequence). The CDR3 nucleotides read TGTGCCTGGAGTGTTCTCGGGGGAGCTGAGCAGTTCTTC. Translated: CAWSVLGGAEQFF.

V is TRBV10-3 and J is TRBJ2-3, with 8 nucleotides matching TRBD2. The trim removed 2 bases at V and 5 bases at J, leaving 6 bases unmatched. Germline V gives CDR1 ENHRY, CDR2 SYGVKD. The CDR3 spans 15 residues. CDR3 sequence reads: CAISEGTGGRDTQYF. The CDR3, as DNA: TGTGCCATCAGTGAGGGAACGGGAGGGCGAGATACGCAGTATTTT.

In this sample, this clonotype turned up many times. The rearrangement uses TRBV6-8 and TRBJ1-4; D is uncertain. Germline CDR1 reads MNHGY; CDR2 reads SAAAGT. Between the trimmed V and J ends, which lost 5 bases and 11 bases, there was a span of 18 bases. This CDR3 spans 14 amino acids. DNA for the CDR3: TGTGCCAGCAGTGAACAGAGCGCGCTGAGGAAACTGTTTTTT. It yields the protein CASSEQSALRKLFF.

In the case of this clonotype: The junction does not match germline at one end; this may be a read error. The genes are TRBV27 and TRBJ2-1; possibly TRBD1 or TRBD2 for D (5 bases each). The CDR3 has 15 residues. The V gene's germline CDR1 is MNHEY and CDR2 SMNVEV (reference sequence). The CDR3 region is CASSLVGDVYNEQFF. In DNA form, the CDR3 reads TGTGCTAGCAGTTTAGTTGGGGACGTATACAATGAGCAGTTCTTC.

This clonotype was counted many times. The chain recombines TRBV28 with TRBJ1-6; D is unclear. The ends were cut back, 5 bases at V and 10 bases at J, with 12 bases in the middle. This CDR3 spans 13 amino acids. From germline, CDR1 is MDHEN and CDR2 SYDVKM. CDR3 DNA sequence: TGTGCCAGCAGTCCACCTGATGGGTCACCCCTCCACTTT. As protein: CASSPPDGSPLHF.

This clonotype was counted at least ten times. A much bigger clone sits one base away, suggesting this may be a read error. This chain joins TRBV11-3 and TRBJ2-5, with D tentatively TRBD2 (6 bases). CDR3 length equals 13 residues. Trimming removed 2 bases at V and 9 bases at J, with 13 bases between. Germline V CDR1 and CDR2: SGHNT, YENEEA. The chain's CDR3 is CASSLSPGEPQYF. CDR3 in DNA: TGTGCCAGCAGCTTAAGCCCGGGGGAGCCCCAGTACTTC.

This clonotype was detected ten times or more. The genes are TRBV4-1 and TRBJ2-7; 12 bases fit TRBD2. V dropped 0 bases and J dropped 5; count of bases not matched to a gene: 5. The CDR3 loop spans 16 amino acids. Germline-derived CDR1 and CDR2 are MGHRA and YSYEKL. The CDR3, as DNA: TGCGCCAGCAGCCAAGAGACTAGCGGGAGTGGCCACGAGCAGTACTTC. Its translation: CASSQETSGSGHEQYF.

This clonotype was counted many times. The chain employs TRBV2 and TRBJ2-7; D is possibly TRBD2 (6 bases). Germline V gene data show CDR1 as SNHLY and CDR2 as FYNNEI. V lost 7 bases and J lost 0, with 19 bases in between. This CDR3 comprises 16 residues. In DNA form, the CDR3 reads TGTGCCAGCATCAACGACGGACTACGGAGCTCCTACGAGCAGTACTTC. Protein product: CASINDGLRSSYEQYF. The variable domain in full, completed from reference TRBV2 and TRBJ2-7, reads EPEVTQTPSHQVTQMGQEVILRCVPISNHLYFYWYRQILGQKVEFLVSFYNNEISEKSEIFDDQFSVERPDGSNFTLKIRSTKLEDSAMYFCASINDGLRSSYEQYFGPGTRLTVT.

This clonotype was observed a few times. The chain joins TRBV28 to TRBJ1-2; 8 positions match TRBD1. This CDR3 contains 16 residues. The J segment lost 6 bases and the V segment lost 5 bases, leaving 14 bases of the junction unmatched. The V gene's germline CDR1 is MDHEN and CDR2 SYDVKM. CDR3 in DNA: TGTGCCAGCAGTCCGGCCTCGGCAGGGGGCTCAGATGGCTACACCTTC. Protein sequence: CASSPASAGGSDGYTF.

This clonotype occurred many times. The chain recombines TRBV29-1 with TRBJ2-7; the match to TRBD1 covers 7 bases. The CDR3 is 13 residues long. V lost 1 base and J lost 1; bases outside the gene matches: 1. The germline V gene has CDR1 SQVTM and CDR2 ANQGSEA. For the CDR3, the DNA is TGCAGCGTTGAAGGGGACAGATCCTACGAGCAGTACTTC. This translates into CSVEGDRSYEQYF.

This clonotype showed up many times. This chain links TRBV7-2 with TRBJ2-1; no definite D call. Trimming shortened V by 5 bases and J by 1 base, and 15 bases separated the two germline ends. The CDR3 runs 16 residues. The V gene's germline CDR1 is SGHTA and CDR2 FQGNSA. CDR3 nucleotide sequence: TGTGCCAGCAGCCCGCACGGGCTCAAATCCTACAATGAGCAGTTCTTC. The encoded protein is CASSPHGLKSYNEQFF.

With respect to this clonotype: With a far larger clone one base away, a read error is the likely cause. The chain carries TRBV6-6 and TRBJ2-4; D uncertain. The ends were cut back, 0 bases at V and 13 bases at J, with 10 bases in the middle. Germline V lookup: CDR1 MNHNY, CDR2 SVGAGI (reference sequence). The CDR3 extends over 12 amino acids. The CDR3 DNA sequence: TGTGCCAGCAGTTACTCAATCCAGGAGCAGTACTTC. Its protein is CASSYSIQEQYF.

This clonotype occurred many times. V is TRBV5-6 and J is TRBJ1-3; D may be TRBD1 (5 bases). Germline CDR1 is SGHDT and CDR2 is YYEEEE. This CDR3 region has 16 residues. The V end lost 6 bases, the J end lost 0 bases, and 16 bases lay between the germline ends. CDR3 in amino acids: CASTPWGGRSGNTIYF. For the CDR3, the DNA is TGTGCCAGCACCCCCTGGGGCGGTCGCTCTGGAAACACCATATATTTT.

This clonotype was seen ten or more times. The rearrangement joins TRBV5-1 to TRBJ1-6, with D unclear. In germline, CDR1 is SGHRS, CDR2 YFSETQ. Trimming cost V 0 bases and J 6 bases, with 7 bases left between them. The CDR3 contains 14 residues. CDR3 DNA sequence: TGCGCCAGCAGCTTGGTGGTGGGTAATTCACCCCTCCACTTT. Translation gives CASSLVVGNSPLHF. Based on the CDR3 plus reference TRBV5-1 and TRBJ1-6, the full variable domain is KAGVTQTPRYLIKTRGQQVTLSCSPISGHRSVSWYQQTPGQGLQFLFEYFSETQRNKGNFPGRFSGRQFSNSRSEMNVSTLELGDSALYLCASSLVVGNSPLHFGNGTRLTVT.

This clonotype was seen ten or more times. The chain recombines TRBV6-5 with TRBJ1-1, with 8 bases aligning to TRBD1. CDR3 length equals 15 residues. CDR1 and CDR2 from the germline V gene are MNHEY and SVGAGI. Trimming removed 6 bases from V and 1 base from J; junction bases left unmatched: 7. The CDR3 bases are TGTGCCAGCAGACGGACCGGGACAGGGAACACTGAAGCTTTCTTT. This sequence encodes CASRRTGTGNTEAFF.

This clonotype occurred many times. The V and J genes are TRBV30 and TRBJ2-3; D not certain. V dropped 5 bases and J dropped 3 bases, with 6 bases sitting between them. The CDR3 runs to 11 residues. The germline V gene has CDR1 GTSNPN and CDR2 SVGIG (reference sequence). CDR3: CAWAATDTQYF. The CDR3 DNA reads TGTGCCTGGGCGGCTACAGATACGCAGTATTTT.

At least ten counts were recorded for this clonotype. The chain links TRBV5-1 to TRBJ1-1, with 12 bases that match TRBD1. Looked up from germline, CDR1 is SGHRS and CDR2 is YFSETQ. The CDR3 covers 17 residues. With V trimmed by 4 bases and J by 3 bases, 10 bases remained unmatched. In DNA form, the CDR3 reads TGCGCCAGCAGCCTAACCGGGACAGGGGGCGCGGACACTGAAGCTTTCTTT. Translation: CASSLTGTGGADTEAFF.

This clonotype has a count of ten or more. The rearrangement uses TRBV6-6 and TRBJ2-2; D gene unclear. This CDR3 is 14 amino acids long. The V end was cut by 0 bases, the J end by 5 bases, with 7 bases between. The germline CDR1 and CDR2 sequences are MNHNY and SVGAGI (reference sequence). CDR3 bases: TGTGCCAGCAGTTACTCGGGCATGACCGGGGAGCTGTTTTTT. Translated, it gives CASSYSGMTGELFF.

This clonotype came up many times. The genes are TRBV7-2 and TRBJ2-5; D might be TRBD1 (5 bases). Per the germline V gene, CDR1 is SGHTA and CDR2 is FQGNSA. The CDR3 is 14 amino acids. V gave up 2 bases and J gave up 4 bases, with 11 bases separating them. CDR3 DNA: TGTGCCAGCAGCTTATCCAGGGTGACAGAGACCCAGTACTTC. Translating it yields CASSLSRVTETQYF. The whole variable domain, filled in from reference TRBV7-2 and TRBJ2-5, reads GAGVSQSPSNKVTEKGKDVELRCDPISGHTALYWYRQSLGQGLEFLIYFQGNSAPDKSGLPSDRFSAERTGGSVSTLTIQRTQQEDSAVYLCASSLSRVTETQYFGPGTRLLVL.

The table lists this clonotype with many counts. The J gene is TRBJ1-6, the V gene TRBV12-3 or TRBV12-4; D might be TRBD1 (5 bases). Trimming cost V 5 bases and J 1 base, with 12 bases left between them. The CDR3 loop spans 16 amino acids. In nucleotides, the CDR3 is TGTGCCAGCAGTAGATCCCAGGGATCCTATAATTCACCCCTCCACTTT. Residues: CASSRSQGSYNSPLHF.

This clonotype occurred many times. CDR3 residues: CASSELGGFGNQPQHF. CDR3 DNA: TGTGCCAGCAGTGAATTGGGGGGGTTCGGCAATCAGCCCCAGCATTTT. This sequence joins TRBV6-2 or TRBV6-3 and TRBJ1-5, with D possibly TRBD1 on 5 matching bases. The V gene lost 5 bases and the J gene lost 2 bases, with 16 bases spanning the gap. CDR3 length: 16 residues. Germline loops: CDR1 MNHEY, CDR2 SVGEGT.

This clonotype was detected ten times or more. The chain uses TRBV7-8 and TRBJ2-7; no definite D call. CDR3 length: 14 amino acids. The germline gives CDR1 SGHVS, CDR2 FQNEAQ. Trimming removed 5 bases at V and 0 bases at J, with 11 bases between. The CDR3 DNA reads TGTGCCAGCAGCGTCACTTGGGGCTCCTACGAGCAGTACTTC. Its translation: CASSVTWGSYEQYF.